Each of the 21 T cell receptor beta chains below was sequenced from the same sample in a study of cytomegalovirus exposure and HLA in healthy donors. PCR was performed using 60 Vbeta and 13 Jbeta primers. The protocol was immunoSEQ multiplex PCR, while the TCRdb copy is restricted to in-frame clones and leaves out a portion. The data contain fewer than 120,000 clones, over 60% of them singletons. The specimen sequenced was PBMCs. The receptor set was obtained from a woman aged 55 to 70 in good health and CMV-seropositive.

J is TRBJ1-3 and V is TRBV10-3; a possible D gene is TRBD1 (5 bases). The CDR3 is 14 residues long. Per the germline V gene, CDR1 is ENHRY and CDR2 is SYGVKD. Trimming stripped 3 bases from V and 7 bases from J, with 13 bases between. The CDR3: CAISDSTERNTIYF. Here the CDR3 DNA reads TGTGCCATCAGTGACTCGACAGAGAGGAACACCATATATTTT.

V and J are TRBV19 and TRBJ2-7; 12 bases are shared with TRBD2. CDR3 length: 14 residues. Unmatched junction bases numbered 5, after V lost 6 bases and J lost 5 bases. CDR1 LNHDA and CDR2 SQIVND come from the germline V gene (reference sequence). This CDR3 reads CASRPLAGGNEQYF. CDR3 nucleotides: TGTGCCAGTAGGCCTCTAGCGGGAGGGAACGAGCAGTACTTC. Using reference TRBV19 and TRBJ2-7 for the parts outside the CDR3, the full variable domain is DGGITQSPKYLFRKEGQNVTLSCEQNLNHDAMYWYRQDPGQGLRLIYYSQIVNDFQKGDIAEGYSVSREKKESFPLTVTSAQKNPTAFYLCASRPLAGGNEQYFGPGTRLTVT.

The rearrangement joins TRBV28 to TRBJ1-2; a weak D match, TRBD1 (6 bases). V was shortened by 6 bases and J by 3 bases, with 17 bases between the two germline ends. The CDR3 has 15 residues. CDR1 MDHEN and CDR2 SYDVKM come from the germline V gene. The CDR3, as DNA: TGTGCCAGCAGCCCCTATTGGGACACAGACTATGGCTACACCTTC. This translates into CASSPYWDTDYGYTF.

This clone was recorded once. In nucleotides, the CDR3 is TGTGCCAGCAGCATTAGCGGGAGGGCCGGCGAGCAGTACTTC. It yields the protein CASSISGRAGEQYF. The genes are TRBV9 and TRBJ2-7, with 11 bases matching TRBD2. V trimming: 4 bases; J trimming: 6 bases; junction bases outside the gene matches: 6. Per the germline V gene, CDR1 is SGDLS and CDR2 is YYNGEE. CDR3 length: 14 amino acids. Combining the CDR3 with reference TRBV9 and TRBJ2-7 gives the whole variable domain DSGVTQTPKHLITATGQRVTLRCSPRSGDLSVYWYQQSLDQGLQFLIQYYNGEERAKGNILERFSAQQFPDLHSELNLSSLELGDSALYFCASSISGRAGEQYFGPGTRLTVT.

With regard to this clone: The junction and the germline gene differ at one end; a read error may be behind it. This sequence joins TRBV7-9 and TRBJ1-5, with D uncertain. In germline, CDR1 is SEHNR, CDR2 FQNEAQ (reference sequence). This CDR3 spans 14 amino acids. CDR3 sequence reads: CSSSLQHPLDPQHF. The CDR3 bases are TGTTCCAGCAGCTTACAACACCCGCTCGATCCCCAGCATTTT. Filled out from reference TRBV7-9 and TRBJ1-5, the complete variable domain reads DTGVSQNPRHKITKRGQNVTFRCDPISEHNRLYWYRQTLGQGPEFLTYFQNEAQLEKSRLLSDRFSAERPKGSFSTLEIQRTEQGDSAMYLCSSSLQHPLDPQHFGDGTRLSIL.

This clone appeared a few times. The chain joins TRBV28 to TRBJ2-5; maybe TRBD2 (7 bases). Germline lookup yields CDR1 MDHEN and CDR2 SYDVKM. V shed 4 bases and J shed 1 base, with 13 bases lying between them. This CDR3 is 15 amino acids long. CDR3 bases: TGTGCCAGCAGTTCATCGGGGGGCCTCCAAGAGACCCAGTACTTC. Its translation: CASSSSGGLQETQYF.

About this clone itself: Other nucleotide sequences in the sample specify the same CDR3. V and J are TRBV5-5 and TRBJ2-5, with D tentatively TRBD1 (7 bases). CDR1 is SGHKS and CDR2 is YYEKEE in the germline V gene (reference sequence). V was trimmed by 4 bases and J by 5 bases, leaving 18 bases between them. This CDR3 region has 15 residues. The CDR3 region is CASSLSGGLVETQYF. CDR3 coding DNA: TGTGCCAGCAGCCTATCAGGGGGGCTGGTGGAGACCCAGTACTTC.

In this sample, this clone turned up once. The V gene is TRBV5-1, the J gene TRBJ2-7; 7 nucleotides match TRBD2. With V trimmed by 5 bases and J by 4 bases, 12 bases remained unmatched. The germline V gene has CDR1 SGHRS and CDR2 YFSETQ. This CDR3 comprises 15 residues. CDR3 sequence: CASRVALAYYYEQYF. CDR3 sequence (DNA): TGCGCCAGCAGGGTGGCACTAGCGTATTATTACGAGCAGTACTTC.

CDR3 protein: CASSPLGAGVTYNEQFF. CDR3 DNA: TGTGCCAGCTCTCCCTTGGGGGCGGGAGTCACCTACAATGAGCAGTTCTTC. The chain links TRBV18 to TRBJ2-1; possibly TRBD2 for D (7 bases). The CDR3 is 17 residues long. Germline V gives CDR1 KGHSH, CDR2 LQKENI. V was pared by 6 bases and J by 2 bases, with 20 bases between.

This chain connects TRBV28 to TRBJ2-7, with 7 bases that match TRBD1. CDR1 and CDR2 (germline): MDHEN, SYDVKM. V shed 3 bases, J shed 8 bases, and the junction held 10 bases outside the gene matches. The CDR3 extends over 14 amino acids. The CDR3 DNA follows: TGTGCCAGCAGTTTCACAGGGGTTGGGGTCAAGCAGTACTTC. Amino acids: CASSFTGVGVKQYF. The full variable domain, rest sourced from reference TRBV28 and TRBJ2-7, is DVKVTQSSRYLVKRTGEKVFLECVQDMDHENMFWYRQDPGLGLRLIYFSYDVKMKEKGDIPEGYSVSREKKERFSLILESASTNQTSMYLCASSFTGVGVKQYFGPGTRLTVT.

In this sample, this clone turned up a few times. The V and J genes are TRBV7-9 and TRBJ1-1, with TRBD1 as a possible D gene (6 bases). Germline lookup yields CDR1 SEHNR and CDR2 FQNEAQ (reference sequence). This CDR3 contains 11 residues. The V end was cut by 7 bases, the J end by 7 bases, with 10 bases between. In nucleotides, the CDR3 is TGTGCCAGCACCCCGACAGGTGAAGCTTTCTTT. This gives the protein CASTPTGEAFF.

This chain links TRBV18 with TRBJ2-1; no reliable D call. The CDR3 loop spans 13 amino acids. V was shortened by 3 bases and J by 5 bases, with 8 bases between the two germline ends. Germline values: CDR1 KGHSH, CDR2 LQKENI. CDR3 nucleotides: TGTGCCAGCTCACCCATACTGGACAATGAGCAGTTCTTC. This translates into CASSPILDNEQFF. Supplemented by reference TRBV18 and TRBJ2-1, the full variable domain reads NAGVMQNPRHLVRRRGQEARLRCSPMKGHSHVYWYRQLPEEGLKFMVYLQKENIIDESGMPKERFSAEFPKEGPSILRIQQVVRGDSAAYFCASSPILDNEQFFGPGTRLTVL.

V usage is TRBV19 and J usage is TRBJ2-7, with 9 bases fitting TRBD1. This CDR3 is built from 13 residues. Trimming cost V 5 bases and J 10 bases; bases outside gene matches: 9. The germline V gene encodes CDR1 LNHDA and CDR2 SQIVND (reference sequence). In DNA, the CDR3 is TGTGCCAGTAGTGGGACAGGGAGCGATCGACAGTACTTC. It codes for CASSGTGSDRQYF.

The V gene is TRBV7-2, the J gene TRBJ2-1; tentative D call: TRBD1 (5 bases). V was shortened by 7 bases and J by 5 bases, with 12 bases between the two germline ends. The CDR3 length is 13 residues. CDR1 SGHTA and CDR2 FQGNSA come from the germline V gene. DNA of the CDR3: TGTGCCAGCAAGGTCAGGGTCCACAATGAGCAGTTCTTC. Protein product: CASKVRVHNEQFF. Supplemented by reference TRBV7-2 and TRBJ2-1, the full variable domain reads GAGVSQSPSNKVTEKGKDVELRCDPISGHTALYWYRQSLGQGLEFLIYFQGNSAPDKSGLPSDRFSAERTGGSVSTLTIQRTQQEDSAVYLCASKVRVHNEQFFGPGTRLTVL.

This sequence joins TRBV4-1 and TRBJ2-3, with a tentative D call TRBD2 (6 bases). Germline values: CDR1 MGHRA, CDR2 YSYEKL. CDR3 length equals 16 residues. Trimming left V 1 base short and J 0 bases short, with 11 bases between. Here the CDR3 DNA reads TGCGCCAGCAGCCAAGGGAGGACTAAGAGCACAGATACGCAGTATTTT. Protein sequence: CASSQGRTKSTDTQYF.

J is TRBJ2-5 and V is TRBV30; 7 nucleotides match TRBD1. The CDR3 totals 14 residues. Unmatched junction bases numbered 11, after V lost 5 bases and J lost 5 bases. The germline gives CDR1 GTSNPN, CDR2 SVGIG (reference sequence). CDR3 region: CAWGSTGRGETQYF. DNA of the CDR3: TGTGCCTGGGGTAGTACTGGCAGGGGGGAGACCCAGTACTTC. The full variable domain, with the rest looked up from reference TRBV30 and TRBJ2-5, is SQTIHQWPATLVQPVGSPLSLECTVEGTSNPNLYWYRQAAGRGLQLLFYSVGIGQISSEVPQNLSASRPQDRQFILSSKKLLLSDSGFYLCAWGSTGRGETQYFGPGTRLLVL.

This chain connects TRBV29-1 to TRBJ2-1, with TRBD1 as a possible D gene (5 bases). Germline values: CDR1 SQVTM, CDR2 ANQGSEA. V shed 2 bases and J shed 7 bases, with 18 bases lying between them. CDR3 length: 15 amino acids. CDR3 DNA sequence: TGCAGCGTTGAAAATAGTGGGGCAGGGTTGAATGAGCAGTTCTTC. The encoded protein is CSVENSGAGLNEQFF.

This chain connects TRBV4-1 to TRBJ1-1; D gene ambiguous. This CDR3 spans 14 amino acids. V lost 5 bases to trimming and J lost 3 bases, with 13 bases between them. The germline gives CDR1 MGHRA, CDR2 YSYEKL. The CDR3 DNA follows: TGCGCCAGCAGCTACATCAGTCAGGACACTGAAGCTTTCTTT. Its protein product is CASSYISQDTEAFF.

The chain couples TRBV6-1 to TRBJ1-3; D possibly corresponds to TRBD1 (5 bases). Trimming took 6 bases from V and 0 from J, leaving 6 bases between them. Looked up from germline, CDR1 is MNHNS and CDR2 is SASEGT. This CDR3 comprises 13 residues. In DNA form, the CDR3 reads TGTGCCAGCAGGGACACCTCTGGAAACACCATATATTTT. Translating gives CASRDTSGNTIYF.

With respect to this clone: At one of its ends the junction is not consistent with the germline gene, which may arise from a read error. CDR3 in amino acids: CASSLGAGELFF. The CDR3 bases are TGTGCTAGCAGCCTCGGTGCCGGGGAGCTGTTTTTT. This sequence joins TRBV7-7 and TRBJ2-2, with D hard to call. CDR1 SSHAT and CDR2 FNYEAQ come from the germline V gene (reference sequence). The CDR3 runs 12 residues.

The J gene is TRBJ1-5, the V gene TRBV5-6; D remains ambiguous. The length of the CDR3 is 15 residues. Germline CDR1 is SGHDT and CDR2 is YYEEEE. V was pared by 5 bases and J by 7 bases, with 19 bases between. The DNA for the CDR3 is TGTGCCAGCAGTATTGGGTGGGCAGGCGGGCAGCCCCAGCATTTT. It yields the protein CASSIGWAGGQPQHF. Drawing the rest from reference TRBV5-6 and TRBJ1-5, the complete variable domain is DAGVTQSPTHLIKTRGQQVTLRCSPKSGHDTVSWYQQALGQGPQFIFQYYEEEERQRGNFPDRFSGHQFPNYSSELNVNALLLGDSALYLCASSIGWAGGQPQHFGDGTRLSIL.